What follows describes a single T cell receptor (beta chain). Antigen unknown. This record belongs to a study of glioma-infiltrating T cells. Whole-study findings and limits: CDR3 overlap between tissue and blood was very small. Above-expected tissue-blood divergence occurred in all gliomas, most in low-grade ones.

TCR alpha and beta CDR3 regions were amplified from RNA using iRepertoire nested multiplex PCR. One-step reverse transcription and amplification started from about 100-400 ng of tissue mRNA or PBMC total RNA. TCRdb analysed the multiplex PCR reads with MiXCR anew, one entry per CDR3 protein. In the table there are around 170,000 distinct CDR3 sequences, more than 35% of which are singletons. This CDR3 is built from 15 residues. The V end lost 5 bases, the J end lost 5 bases, and 16 bases lay between the germline ends. Germline V gene sequence: CDR1 MRHNA, CDR2 SNTAGT. This TCR was sampled from a human donor with low-grade glioma or glioblastoma, undergoing nonglioma brain surgery, or in good health (not recorded which). The sample was glioma tissue, nonneoplastic brain tissue, or PBMCs (not recorded which). The chain has TRBV6-4 and TRBJ2-1; D call uncertain. CDR3 coding DNA: TGTGCCAGCAGTTGCACTGTCTCCCGGGACAATGAGCAGTTCTTC. Translation gives CASSCTVSRDNEQFF.